The sequence of this TCR beta chain was determined in a study of shared clonotypes between healthy human individuals. Germline lookup yields CDR1 MNHEY and CDR2 SMNVEV (reference sequence). The length of the CDR3 is 13 residues. The V end was cut by 3 bases, the J end by 7 bases, with 10 bases between. Evenly divided among several immunoSEQ plates was the genomic DNA of each subset. Data came from immunoSEQ multiplex PCR; TCRdb stores just in-frame clones and leaves some out. The repertoire holds a few hundred thousand clones, with almost 97% as singletons. Only Caucasian adults living in Nashville, Tennessee made up the donor group.

The V call is TRBV27, the J call TRBJ1-5; D gene ambiguous. The sequenced sample was naive CD4+ T cells sorted from blood. Subset here: CD45RA+ positively selected. This TCR derives from a woman in her 30s in good health. In DNA, the CDR3 is TGTGCCAGCAGTTTTTCCCCCTACCAGCCCCAGCATTTT. This codes for CASSFSPYQPQHF.